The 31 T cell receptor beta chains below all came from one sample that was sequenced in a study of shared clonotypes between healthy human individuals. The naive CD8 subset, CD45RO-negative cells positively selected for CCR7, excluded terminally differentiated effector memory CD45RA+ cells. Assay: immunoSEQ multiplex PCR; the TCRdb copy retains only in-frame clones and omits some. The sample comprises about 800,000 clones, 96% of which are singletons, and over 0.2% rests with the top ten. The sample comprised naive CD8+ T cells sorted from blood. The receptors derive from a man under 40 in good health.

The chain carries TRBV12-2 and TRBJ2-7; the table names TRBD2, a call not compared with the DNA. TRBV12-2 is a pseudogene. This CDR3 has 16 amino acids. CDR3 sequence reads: CASRLVVPRFTYEQYF. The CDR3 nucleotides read TGTGCAAGTCGCTTAGTTGTACCCCGGTTCACCTACGAGCAGTACTTC.

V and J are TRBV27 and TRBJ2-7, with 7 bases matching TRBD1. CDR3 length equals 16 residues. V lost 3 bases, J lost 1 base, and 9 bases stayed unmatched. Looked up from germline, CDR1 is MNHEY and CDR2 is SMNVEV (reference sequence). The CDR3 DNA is TGTGCCAGCAGTTTGGATATCGGGACAGATTCCTACGAGCAGTACTTC. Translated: CASSLDIGTDSYEQYF.

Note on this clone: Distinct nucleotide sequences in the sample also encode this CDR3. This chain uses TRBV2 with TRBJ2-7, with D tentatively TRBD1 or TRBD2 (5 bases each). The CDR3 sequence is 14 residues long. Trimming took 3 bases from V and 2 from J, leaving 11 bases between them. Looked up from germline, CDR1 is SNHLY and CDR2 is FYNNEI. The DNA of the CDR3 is TGTGCCAGCAGTGACCGGGACCGAACCTACGAGCAGTACTTC. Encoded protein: CASSDRDRTYEQYF.

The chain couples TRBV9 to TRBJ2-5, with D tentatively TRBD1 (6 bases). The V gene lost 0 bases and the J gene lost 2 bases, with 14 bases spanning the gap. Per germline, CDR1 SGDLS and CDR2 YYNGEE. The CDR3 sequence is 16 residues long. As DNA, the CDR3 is TGTGCCAGCAGCGTAGGAAGGGGGATGGGGCAAGAGACCCAGTACTTC. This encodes CASSVGRGMGQETQYF.

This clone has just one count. The CDR3 nucleotides are TGTGCCAGCAGTTTGGTCTCGACTAGCGGGACTAGCACAGATACGCAGTATTTT. Protein product: CASSLVSTSGTSTDTQYF. This rearrangement joins TRBV28 to TRBJ2-3, with TRBD2 identical over 11 bases. The V and J ends lost 3 bases and 0 bases, in that order; junction bases with no gene match: 8. The CDR3 extends over 18 amino acids. Germline V gene data show CDR1 as MDHEN and CDR2 as SYDVKM.

The DNA for the CDR3 is TGTGCCAGCAGCCAAGACAGGGGACTAGCGGAATACAATGAGCAGTTCTTC. Amino acid sequence: CASSQDRGLAEYNEQFF. This chain connects TRBV14 to TRBJ2-1; 11 bases map to TRBD2. The CDR3 length is 17 residues. Germline values: CDR1 SGHDN, CDR2 FVKESK. The junction had 5 bases not matched to a gene; V was cut back by 0 bases and J by 4 bases.

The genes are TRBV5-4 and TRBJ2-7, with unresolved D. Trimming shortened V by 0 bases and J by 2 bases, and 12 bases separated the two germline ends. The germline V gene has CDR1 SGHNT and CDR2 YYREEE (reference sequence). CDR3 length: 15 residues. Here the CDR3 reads CASSLEVSRTYEQYF. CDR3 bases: TGTGCCAGCAGCTTGGAGGTTAGCAGAACCTACGAGCAGTACTTC.

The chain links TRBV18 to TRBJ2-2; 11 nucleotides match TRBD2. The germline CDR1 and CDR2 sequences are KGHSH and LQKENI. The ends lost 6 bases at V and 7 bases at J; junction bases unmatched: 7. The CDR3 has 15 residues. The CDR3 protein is CASSPGLAASGELFF. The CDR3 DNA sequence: TGTGCCAGCTCTCCGGGACTAGCGGCCAGCGGGGAGCTGTTTTTT.

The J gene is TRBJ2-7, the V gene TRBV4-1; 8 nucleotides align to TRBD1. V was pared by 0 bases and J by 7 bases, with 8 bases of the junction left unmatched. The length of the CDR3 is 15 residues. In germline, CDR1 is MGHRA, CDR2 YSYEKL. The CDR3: CASSQERQGAREQYF. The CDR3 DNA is TGCGCCAGCAGCCAAGAAAGGCAGGGGGCGAGGGAGCAGTACTTC.

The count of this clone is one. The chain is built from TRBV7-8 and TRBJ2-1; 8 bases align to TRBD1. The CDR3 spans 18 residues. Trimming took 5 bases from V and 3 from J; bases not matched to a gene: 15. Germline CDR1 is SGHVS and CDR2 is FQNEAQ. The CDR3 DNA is TGTGCCAGCAGCCCGCGGACTGGGACAGGCCAATTCTACAATGAGCAGTTCTTC. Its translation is CASSPRTGTGQFYNEQFF.

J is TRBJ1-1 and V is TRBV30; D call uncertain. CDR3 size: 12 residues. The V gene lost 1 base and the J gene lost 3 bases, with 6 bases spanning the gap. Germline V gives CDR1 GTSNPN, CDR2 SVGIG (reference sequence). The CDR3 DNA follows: TGTGCCTGGAGTGAGGGAGACACTGAAGCTTTCTTT. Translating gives CAWSEGDTEAFF.

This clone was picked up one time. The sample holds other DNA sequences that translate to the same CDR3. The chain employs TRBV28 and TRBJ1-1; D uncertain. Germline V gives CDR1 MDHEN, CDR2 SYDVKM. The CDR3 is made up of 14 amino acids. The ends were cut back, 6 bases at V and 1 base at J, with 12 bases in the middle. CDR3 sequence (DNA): TGTGCCAGCAGCTTGGACGGTGGGAACACTGAAGCTTTCTTT. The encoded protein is CASSLDGGNTEAFF.

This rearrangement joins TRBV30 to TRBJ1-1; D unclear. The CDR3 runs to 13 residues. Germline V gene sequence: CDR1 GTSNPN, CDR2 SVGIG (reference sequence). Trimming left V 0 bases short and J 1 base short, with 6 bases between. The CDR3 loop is CAWSVSWNTEAFF. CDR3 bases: TGTGCCTGGAGTGTTTCTTGGAACACTGAAGCTTTCTTT. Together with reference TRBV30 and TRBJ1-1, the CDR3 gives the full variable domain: SQTIHQWPATLVQPVGSPLSLECTVEGTSNPNLYWYRQAAGRGLQLLFYSVGIGQISSEVPQNLSASRPQDRQFILSSKKLLLSDSGFYLCAWSVSWNTEAFFGQGTRLTVV.

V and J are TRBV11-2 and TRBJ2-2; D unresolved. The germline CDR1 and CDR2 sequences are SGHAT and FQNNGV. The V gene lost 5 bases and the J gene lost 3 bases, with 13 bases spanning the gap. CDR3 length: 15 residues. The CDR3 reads CASSLRQAHTGELFF. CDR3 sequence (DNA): TGTGCCAGCAGCCTCCGACAAGCTCACACCGGGGAGCTGTTTTTT.

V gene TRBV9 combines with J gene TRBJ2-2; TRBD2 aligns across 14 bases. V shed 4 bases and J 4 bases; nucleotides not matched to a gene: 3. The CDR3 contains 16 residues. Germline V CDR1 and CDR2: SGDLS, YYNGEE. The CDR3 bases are TGTGCCAGCAGCCTCGGACTAGCGGGAGGCACCGGGGAGCTGTTTTTT. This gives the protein CASSLGLAGGTGELFF.

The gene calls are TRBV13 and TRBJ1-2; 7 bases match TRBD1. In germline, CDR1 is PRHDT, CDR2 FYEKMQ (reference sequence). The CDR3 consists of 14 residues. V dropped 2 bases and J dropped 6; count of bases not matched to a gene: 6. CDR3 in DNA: TGTGCCAGCAGCTTAAATAGGGGGACAGATGGCTACACCTTC. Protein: CASSLNRGTDGYTF.

CDR3 sequence (DNA): TGTGCCAGCAGCTCAACGACTAGGGCGGTCCCTAATGAGCAGTTCTTC. This encodes CASSSTTRAVPNEQFF. The rearrangement uses TRBV7-9 and TRBJ2-1; the D gene is possibly TRBD2 (6 bases). V was pared by 4 bases and J by 7 bases, with 20 bases between. CDR1 is SEHNR and CDR2 is FQNEAQ in the germline V gene (reference sequence). CDR3 length: 16 residues.

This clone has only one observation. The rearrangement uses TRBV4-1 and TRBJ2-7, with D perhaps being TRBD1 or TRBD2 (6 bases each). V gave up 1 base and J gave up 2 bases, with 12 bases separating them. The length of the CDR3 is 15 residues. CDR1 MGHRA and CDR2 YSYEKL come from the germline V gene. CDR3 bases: TGCGCCAGCAGCCAAGCGGTGGAGGGGGCCTACGAGCAGTACTTC. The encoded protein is CASSQAVEGAYEQYF.

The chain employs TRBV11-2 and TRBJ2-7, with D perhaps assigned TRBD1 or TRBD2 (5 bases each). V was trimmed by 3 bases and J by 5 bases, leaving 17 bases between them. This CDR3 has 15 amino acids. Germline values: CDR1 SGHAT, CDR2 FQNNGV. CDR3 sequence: CASSLGPRFGHEQYF. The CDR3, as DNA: TGTGCCAGCAGCTTGGGACCCCGGTTTGGACACGAGCAGTACTTC. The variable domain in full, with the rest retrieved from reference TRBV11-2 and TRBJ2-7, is EAGVAQSPRYKIIEKRQSVAFWCNPISGHATLYWYQQILGQGPKLLIQFQNNGVVDDSQLPKDRFSAERLKGVDSTLKIQPAKLEDSAVYLCASSLGPRFGHEQYFGPGTRLTVT.

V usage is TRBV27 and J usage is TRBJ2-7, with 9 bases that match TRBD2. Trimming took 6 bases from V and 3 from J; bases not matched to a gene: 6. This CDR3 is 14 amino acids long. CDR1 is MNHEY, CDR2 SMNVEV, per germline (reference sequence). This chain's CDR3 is CASSLTSGRYEQYF. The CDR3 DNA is TGTGCCAGCAGCCTCACTAGCGGGCGCTACGAGCAGTACTTC.

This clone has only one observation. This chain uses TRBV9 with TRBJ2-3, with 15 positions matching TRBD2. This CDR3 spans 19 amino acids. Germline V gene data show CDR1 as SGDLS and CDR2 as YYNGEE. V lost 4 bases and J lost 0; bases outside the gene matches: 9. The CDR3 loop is CASSSGTSGRRESTDTQYF. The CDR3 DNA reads TGTGCCAGCAGCAGCGGGACTAGCGGGAGGAGGGAAAGCACAGATACGCAGTATTTT.

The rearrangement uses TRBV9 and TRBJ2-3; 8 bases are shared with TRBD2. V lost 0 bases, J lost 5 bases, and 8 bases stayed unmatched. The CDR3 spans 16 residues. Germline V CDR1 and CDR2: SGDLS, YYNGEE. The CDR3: CASSVESAGERDTQYF. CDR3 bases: TGTGCCAGCAGCGTAGAATCAGCGGGAGAAAGAGATACGCAGTATTTT.

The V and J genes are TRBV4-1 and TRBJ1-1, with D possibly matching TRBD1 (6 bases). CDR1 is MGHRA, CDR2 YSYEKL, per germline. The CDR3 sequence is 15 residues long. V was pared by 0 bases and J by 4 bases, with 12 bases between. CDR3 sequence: CASSQEGAPGTEAFF. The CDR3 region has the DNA TGCGCCAGCAGCCAAGAGGGGGCCCCAGGCACTGAAGCTTTCTTT.

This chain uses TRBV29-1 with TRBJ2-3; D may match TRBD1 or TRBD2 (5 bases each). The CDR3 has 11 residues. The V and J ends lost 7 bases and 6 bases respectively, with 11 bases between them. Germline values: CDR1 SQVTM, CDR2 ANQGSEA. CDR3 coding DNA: TGCAGCGCGGGGACCTTTGATACGCAGTATTTT. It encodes CSAGTFDTQYF.

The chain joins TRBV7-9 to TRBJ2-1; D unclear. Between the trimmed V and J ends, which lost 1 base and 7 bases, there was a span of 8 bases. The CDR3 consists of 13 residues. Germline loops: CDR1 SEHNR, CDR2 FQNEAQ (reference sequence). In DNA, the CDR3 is TGTGCCAGCAGCTTAGTTCTAGAGAATGAGCAGTTCTTC. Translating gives CASSLVLENEQFF.

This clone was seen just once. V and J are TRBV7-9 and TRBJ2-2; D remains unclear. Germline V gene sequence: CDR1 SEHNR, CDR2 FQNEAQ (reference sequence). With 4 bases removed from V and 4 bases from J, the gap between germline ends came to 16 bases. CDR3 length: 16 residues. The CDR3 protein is CASSSSGRLGTGELFF. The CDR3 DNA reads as TGTGCCAGCAGCTCAAGTGGCCGCTTGGGCACCGGGGAGCTGTTTTTT.

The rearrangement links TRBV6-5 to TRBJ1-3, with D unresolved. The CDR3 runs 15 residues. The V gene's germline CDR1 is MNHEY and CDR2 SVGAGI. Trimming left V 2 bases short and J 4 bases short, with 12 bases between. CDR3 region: CASSYNSQRGNTIYF. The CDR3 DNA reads TGTGCCAGCAGTTACAACAGCCAGAGGGGAAACACCATATATTTT.

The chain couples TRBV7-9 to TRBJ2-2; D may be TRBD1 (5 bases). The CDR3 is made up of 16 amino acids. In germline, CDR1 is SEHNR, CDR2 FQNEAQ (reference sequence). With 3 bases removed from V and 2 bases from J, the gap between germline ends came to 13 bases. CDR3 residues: CASSFVGLDNTGELFF. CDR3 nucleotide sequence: TGTGCCAGCAGCTTTGTGGGGCTAGATAACACCGGGGAGCTGTTTTTT.

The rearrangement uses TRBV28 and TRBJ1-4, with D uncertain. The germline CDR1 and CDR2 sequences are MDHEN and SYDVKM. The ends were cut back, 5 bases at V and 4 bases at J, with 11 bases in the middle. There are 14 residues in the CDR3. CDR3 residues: CASSRREDNEKLFF. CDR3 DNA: TGTGCCAGCAGTCGAAGGGAGGATAATGAAAAACTGTTTTTT. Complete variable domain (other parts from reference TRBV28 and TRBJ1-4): DVKVTQSSRYLVKRTGEKVFLECVQDMDHENMFWYRQDPGLGLRLIYFSYDVKMKEKGDIPEGYSVSREKKERFSLILESASTNQTSMYLCASSRREDNEKLFFGSGTQLSVL.

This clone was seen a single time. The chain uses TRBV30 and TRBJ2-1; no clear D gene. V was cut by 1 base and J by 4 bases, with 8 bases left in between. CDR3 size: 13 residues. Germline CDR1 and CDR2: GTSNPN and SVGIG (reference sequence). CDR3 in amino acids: CAWSEDSYNEQFF. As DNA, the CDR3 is TGTGCCTGGAGTGAGGATAGTTACAATGAGCAGTTCTTC.

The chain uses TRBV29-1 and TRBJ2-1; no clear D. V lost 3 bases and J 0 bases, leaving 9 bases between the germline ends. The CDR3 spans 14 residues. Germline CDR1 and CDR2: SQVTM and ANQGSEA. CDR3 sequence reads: CSVDGLGSYNEQFF. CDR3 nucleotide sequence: TGCAGCGTTGACGGTTTGGGCTCCTACAATGAGCAGTTCTTC.